This T cell receptor beta chain was captured in a study of T-cell memory formation after mild COVID-19. At the level of the study: Among the donors, TCR clusters were largely specific to each donor.

This CDR3 has 14 amino acids. The V and J ends lost 8 bases and 6 bases, in that order; junction bases with no gene match: 9. This clonotype was seen a few times. Its specificity is unknown. Findings and limits, study-wide: CD4/CD8 balance characterized clones contracting day 15 to 85, and CD4+ skew characterized later expanders. Pre-infection memory harbored some responding clones, suggesting cross-reactive memory joined.

TCR alpha and TCR beta cDNA libraries with sample barcodes and UMIs came from 5'RACE using constant-segment primers. One entry per CDR3 protein results from TCRdb running MiXCR on the 5' RACE reads. The table records roughly 280,000 distinct CDR3 sequences, approximately 8.4% of them present only once. The sample was PBMCs or a T cell subset sorted from them (not recorded which). The chain is built from TRBV12-3 or TRBV12-4 and TRBJ2-3; TRBD2 matches at 9 bases. This TCR was sampled from a man between 18 and 29 years old who had mild COVID-19 (a few samples of this study predate the infection). Cell type and time point are not known. CDR3 sequence reads: CASGAGGPLDTQYF. The CDR3 nucleotides are TGTGCCAGCGGGGCGGGGGGGCCTTTGGATACGCAGTATTTT.